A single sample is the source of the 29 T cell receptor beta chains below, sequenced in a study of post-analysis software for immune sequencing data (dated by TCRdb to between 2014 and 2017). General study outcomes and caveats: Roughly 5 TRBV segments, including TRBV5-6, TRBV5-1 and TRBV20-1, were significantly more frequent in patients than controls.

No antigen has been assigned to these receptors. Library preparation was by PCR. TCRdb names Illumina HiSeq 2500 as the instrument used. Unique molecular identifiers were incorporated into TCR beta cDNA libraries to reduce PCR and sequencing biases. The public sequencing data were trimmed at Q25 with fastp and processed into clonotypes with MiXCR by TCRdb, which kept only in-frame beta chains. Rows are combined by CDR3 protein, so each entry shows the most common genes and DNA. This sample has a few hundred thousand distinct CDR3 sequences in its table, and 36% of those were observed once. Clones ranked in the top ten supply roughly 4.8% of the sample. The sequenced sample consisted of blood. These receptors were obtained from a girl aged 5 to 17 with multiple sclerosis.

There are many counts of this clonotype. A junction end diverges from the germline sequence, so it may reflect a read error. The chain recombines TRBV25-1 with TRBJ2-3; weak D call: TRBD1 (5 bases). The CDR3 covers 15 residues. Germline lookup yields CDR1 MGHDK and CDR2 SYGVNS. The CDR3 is CASSESDRSIDTQYF. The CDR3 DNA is TGTGCCAGCAGTGAATCCGACAGAAGCATAGATACGCAGTATTTT.

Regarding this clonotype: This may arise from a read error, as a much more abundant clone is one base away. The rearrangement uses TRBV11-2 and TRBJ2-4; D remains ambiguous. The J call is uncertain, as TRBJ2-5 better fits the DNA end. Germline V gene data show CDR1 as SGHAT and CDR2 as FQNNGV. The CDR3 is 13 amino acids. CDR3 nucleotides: TGTGCCAGCAGCTCCGGCCGAGAAGGGACCCAGTACTTC. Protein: CASSSGREGTQYF.

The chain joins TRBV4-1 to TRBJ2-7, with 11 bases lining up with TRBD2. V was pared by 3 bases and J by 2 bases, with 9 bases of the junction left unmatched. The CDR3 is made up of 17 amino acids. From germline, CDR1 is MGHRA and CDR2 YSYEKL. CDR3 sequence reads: CASSHLGTSGDTYEQYF. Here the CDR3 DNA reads TGCGCCAGCAGCCACTTGGGGACTAGCGGTGACACCTACGAGCAGTACTTC.

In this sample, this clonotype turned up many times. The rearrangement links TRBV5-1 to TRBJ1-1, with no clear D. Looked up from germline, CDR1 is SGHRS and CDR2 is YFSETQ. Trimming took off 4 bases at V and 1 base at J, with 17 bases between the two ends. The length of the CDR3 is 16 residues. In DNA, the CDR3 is TGCGCCAGCAGCGTGTCGGGCCGAGGGTCGAACACTGAAGCTTTCTTT. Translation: CASSVSGRGSNTEAFF.

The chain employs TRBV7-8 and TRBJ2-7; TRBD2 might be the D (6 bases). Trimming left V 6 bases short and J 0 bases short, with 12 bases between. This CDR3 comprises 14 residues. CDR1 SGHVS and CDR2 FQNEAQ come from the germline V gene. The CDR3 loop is CASSTTSSSYEQYF. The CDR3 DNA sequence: TGTGCCAGCAGTACTACTAGCTCCTCCTACGAGCAGTACTTC.

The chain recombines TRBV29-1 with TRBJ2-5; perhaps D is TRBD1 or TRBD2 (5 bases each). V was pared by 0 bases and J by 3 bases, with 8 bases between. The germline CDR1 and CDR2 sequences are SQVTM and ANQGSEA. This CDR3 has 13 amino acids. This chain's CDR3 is CSVEEGVKETQYF. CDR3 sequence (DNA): TGCAGCGTTGAAGAGGGGGTGAAAGAGACCCAGTACTTC.

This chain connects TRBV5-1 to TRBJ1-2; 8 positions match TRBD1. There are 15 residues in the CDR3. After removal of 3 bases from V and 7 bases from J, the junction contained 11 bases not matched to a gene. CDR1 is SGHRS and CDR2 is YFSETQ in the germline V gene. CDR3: CASSSLAGGAGGYTF. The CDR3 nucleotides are TGCGCCAGCAGCTCCCTGGCAGGGGGCGCAGGTGGCTACACCTTC.

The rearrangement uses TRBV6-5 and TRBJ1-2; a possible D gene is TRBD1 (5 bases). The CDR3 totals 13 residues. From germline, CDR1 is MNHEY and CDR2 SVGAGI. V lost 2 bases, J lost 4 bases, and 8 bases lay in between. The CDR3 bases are TGTGCCAGCAGTTACGGGGGGGGCTATGGCTACACCTTC. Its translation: CASSYGGGYGYTF.

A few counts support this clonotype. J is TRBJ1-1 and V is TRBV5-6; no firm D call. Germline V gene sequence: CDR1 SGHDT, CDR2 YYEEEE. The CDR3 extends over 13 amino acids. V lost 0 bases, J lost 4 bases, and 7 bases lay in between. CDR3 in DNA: TGTGCCAGCAGCTTGGCCTTACGCACTGAAGCTTTCTTT. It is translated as CASSLALRTEAFF.

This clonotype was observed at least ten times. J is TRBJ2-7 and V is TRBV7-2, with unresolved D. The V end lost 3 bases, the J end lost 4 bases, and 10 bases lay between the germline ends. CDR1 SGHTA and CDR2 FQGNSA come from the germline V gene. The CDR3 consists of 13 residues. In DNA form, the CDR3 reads TGTGCCAGCAGCTTGCTGCTAGTATACGAGCAGTACTTC. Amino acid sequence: CASSLLLVYEQYF.

The CDR3 is CASSLARDSREQYF. The CDR3 DNA follows: TGTGCCAGCAGCTTAGCGCGCGATTCACGGGAGCAGTACTTC. This rearrangement joins TRBV7-2 to TRBJ2-7, with D uncertain. CDR3 length equals 14 residues. The V gene's germline CDR1 is SGHTA and CDR2 FQGNSA. V was cut by 0 bases and J by 7 bases, with 13 bases left in between.

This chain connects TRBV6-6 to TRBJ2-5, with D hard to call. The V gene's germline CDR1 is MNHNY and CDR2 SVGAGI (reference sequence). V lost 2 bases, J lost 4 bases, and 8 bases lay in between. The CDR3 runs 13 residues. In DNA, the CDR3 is TGTGCCAGCAGTTACCCCATGGGAGAGACCCAGTACTTC. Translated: CASSYPMGETQYF.

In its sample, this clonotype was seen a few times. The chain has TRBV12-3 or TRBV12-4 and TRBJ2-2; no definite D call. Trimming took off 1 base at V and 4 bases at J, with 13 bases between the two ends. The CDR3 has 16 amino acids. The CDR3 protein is CASSLGLGSGTGELFF. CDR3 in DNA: TGTGCCAGCAGTTTAGGGCTGGGGTCGGGCACCGGGGAGCTGTTTTTT.

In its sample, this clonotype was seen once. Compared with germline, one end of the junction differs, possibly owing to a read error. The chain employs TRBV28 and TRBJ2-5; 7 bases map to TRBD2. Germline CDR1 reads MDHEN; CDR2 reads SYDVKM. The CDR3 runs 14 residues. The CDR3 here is CTSNLIGGGETQYF. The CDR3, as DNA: TGTACCAGCAACCTAATTGGGGGGGGAGAGACCCAGTACTTC. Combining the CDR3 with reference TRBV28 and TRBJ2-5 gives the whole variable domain DVKVTQSSRYLVKRTGEKVFLECVQDMDHENMFWYRQDPGLGLRLIYFSYDVKMKEKGDIPEGYSVSREKKERFSLILESASTNQTSMYLCTSNLIGGGETQYFGPGTRLLVL.

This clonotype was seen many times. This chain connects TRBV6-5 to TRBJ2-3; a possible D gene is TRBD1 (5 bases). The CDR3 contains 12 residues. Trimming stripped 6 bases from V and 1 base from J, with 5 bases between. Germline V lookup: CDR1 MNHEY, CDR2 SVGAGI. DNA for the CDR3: TGTGCCAGCAGGACAGGCACAGATACGCAGTATTTT. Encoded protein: CASRTGTDTQYF.

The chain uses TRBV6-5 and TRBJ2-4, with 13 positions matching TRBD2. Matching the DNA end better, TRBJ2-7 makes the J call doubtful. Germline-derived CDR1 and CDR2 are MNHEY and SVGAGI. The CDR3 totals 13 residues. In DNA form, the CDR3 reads TGTGCCAGCAGGGGACTAGCGGGATCCGAGCAGTACTTC. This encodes CASRGLAGSEQYF.

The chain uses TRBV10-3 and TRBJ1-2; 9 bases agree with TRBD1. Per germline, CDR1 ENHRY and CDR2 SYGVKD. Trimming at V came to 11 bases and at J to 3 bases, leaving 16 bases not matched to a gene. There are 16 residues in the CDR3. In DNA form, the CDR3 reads TGTGCCGTACCTTCCACAGGGGGCATGGTGTACTATGGCTACACCTTC. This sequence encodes CAVPSTGGMVYYGYTF.

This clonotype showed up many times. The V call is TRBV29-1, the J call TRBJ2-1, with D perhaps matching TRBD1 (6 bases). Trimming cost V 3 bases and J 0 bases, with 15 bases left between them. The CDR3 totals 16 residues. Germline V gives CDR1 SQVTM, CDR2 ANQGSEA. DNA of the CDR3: TGCAGCGTTGAGGGACATAGACTCCTCTCCTACAATGAGCAGTTCTTC. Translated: CSVEGHRLLSYNEQFF.

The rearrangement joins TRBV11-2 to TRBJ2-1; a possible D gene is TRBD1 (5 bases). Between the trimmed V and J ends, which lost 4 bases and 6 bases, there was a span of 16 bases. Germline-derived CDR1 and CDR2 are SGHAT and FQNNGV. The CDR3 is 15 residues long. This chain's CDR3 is CASSSSSGHRNEQFF. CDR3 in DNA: TGTGCCAGCAGCTCATCGTCAGGACATCGCAATGAGCAGTTCTTC.

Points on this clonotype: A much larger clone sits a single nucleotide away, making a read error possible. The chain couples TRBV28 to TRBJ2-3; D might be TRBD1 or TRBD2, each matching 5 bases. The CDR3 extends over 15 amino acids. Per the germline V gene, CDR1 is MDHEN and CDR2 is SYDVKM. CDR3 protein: CASSFLQGEVDTRYF. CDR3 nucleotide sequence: TGTGCCAGCAGTTTCCTCCAGGGAGAGGTAGATACGCGGTATTTT. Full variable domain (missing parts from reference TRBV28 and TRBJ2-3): DVKVTQSSRYLVKRTGEKVFLECVQDMDHENMFWYRQDPGLGLRLIYFSYDVKMKEKGDIPEGYSVSREKKERFSLILESASTNQTSMYLCASSFLQGEVDTRYFGPGTRLTVL.

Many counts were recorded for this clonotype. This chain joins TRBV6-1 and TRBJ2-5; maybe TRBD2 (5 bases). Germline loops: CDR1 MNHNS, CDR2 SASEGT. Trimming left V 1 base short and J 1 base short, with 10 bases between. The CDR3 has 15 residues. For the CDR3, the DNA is TGTGCCAGCAGTGAAGGTTTGCGGGCCCAAGAGACCCAGTACTTC. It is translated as CASSEGLRAQETQYF.

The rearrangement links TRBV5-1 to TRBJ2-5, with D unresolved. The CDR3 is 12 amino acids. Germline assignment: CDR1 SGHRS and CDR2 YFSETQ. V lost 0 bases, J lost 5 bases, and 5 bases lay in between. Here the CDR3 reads CASSLDWETQYF. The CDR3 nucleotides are TGCGCCAGCAGCTTGGATTGGGAGACCCAGTACTTC. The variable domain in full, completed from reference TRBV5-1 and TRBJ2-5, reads KAGVTQTPRYLIKTRGQQVTLSCSPISGHRSVSWYQQTPGQGLQFLFEYFSETQRNKGNFPGRFSGRQFSNSRSEMNVSTLELGDSALYLCASSLDWETQYFGPGTRLLVL.

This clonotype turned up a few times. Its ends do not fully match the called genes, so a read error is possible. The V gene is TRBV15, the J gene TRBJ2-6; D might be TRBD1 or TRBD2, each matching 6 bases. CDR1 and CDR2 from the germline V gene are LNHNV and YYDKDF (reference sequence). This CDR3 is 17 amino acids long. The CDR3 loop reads CATSATSRGTGANVRTF. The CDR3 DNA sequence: TGTGCCACCAGCGCAACGTCAAGGGGGACTGGGGCCAACGTCCGGACTTTC. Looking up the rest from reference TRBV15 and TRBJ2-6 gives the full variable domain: DAMVIQNPRYQVTQFGKPVTLSCSQTLNHNVMYWYQQKSSQAPKLLFHYYDKDFNNEADTPDNFQSRRPNTSFCFLDIRSPGLGDTAMYLCATSATSRGTGANVRTFGAGSRLTVL.

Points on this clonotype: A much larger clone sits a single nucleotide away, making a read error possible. CDR3: CVSSQDPPAGASTDTQYF. The CDR3 DNA is TGTGTCAGCAGCCAAGATCCCCCAGCGGGAGCTAGCACAGATACGCAGTATTTT. V and J are TRBV4-2 and TRBJ2-3; 8 nucleotides line up with TRBD2. Looked up from germline, CDR1 is LGHNA and CDR2 is YNFKEQ. The CDR3 sequence is 18 residues long.

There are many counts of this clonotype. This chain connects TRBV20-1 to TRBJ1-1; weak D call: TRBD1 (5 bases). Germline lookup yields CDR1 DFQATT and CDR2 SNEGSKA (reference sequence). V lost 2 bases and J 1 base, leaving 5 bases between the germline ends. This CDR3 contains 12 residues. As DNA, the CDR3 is TGCAGTGCTAGAAGGGGGAACACTGAAGCTTTCTTT. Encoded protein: CSARRGNTEAFF.

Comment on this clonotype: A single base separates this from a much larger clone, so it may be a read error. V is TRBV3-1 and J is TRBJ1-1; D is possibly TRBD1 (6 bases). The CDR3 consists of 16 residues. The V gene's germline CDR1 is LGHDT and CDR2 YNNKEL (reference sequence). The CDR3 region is CASSQFRGARNTEALF. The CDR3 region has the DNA TGTGCCAGCAGCCAGTTCCGGGGGGCGAGGAACACTGAAGCTCTCTTT.

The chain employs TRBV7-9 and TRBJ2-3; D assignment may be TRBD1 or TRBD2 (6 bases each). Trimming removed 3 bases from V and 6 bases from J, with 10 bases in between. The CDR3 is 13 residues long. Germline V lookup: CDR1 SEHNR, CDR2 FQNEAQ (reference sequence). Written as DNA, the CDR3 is TGTGCCAGCAGCTTCTTGGGGGGCGATACGCAGTATTTT. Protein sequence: CASSFLGGDTQYF.

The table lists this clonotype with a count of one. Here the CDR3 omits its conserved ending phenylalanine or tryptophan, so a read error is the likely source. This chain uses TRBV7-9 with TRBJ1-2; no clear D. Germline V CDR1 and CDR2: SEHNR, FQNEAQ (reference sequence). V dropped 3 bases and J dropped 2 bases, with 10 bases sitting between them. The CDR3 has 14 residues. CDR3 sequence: CASSLGTPNYGYTI. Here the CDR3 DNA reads TGTGCCAGCAGCTTGGGTACACCAAACTATGGCTACACCATC.

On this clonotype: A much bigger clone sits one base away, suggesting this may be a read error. The CDR3 spells CASSLTSGGAIVEQYF. The DNA of the CDR3 is TGTGCCAGCAGCCTGACTAGCGGGGGGGCTATAGTTGAGCAGTACTTC. The rearrangement uses TRBV7-2 and TRBJ2-7, with 14 bases that match TRBD2. Germline lookup yields CDR1 SGHTA and CDR2 FQGNSA. This CDR3 contains 16 residues. Trimming at V came to 5 bases and at J to 7 bases, leaving 10 bases not matched to a gene.